Sequencing of this T cell receptor (beta chain) was carried out in a study of T cells in Graves' hyperthyroidism and ophthalmopathy. Study summary: Staff took peripheral blood when the initial diagnosis was made, before any treatment began.

Germline values: CDR1 DFQATT, CDR2 SNEGSKA (reference sequence). V was clipped by 7 bases and J by 5 bases, with 11 bases between them. The CDR3 covers 11 residues. Calling Graves' hyperthyroidism stable meant ophthalmopathy did not progress within 18 months. With a duration under 2 months, the hyperthyroidism was newly diagnosed in patients aged 18 to 65. There are many counts of this clonotype. Its antigen remains unidentified. Study-wide points: Blood also held most thyroid clonotypes expanded beyond 0.001.

Regions amplified from RNA transcripts were the TCR beta CDR3 regions. A first-round RT-PCR of the TCR CDR3 used the HTBI primer set. TCRdb ran MiXCR on the multiplex PCR reads and lists one entry per CDR3 protein. Of about 350,000 distinct CDR3 sequences in the sample, approximately 19% are singletons; the top ten hold about 4%. Specimen: blood. The chain carries TRBV20-1 and TRBJ2-5; perhaps TRBD2 as D (6 bases). The receptor was derived from a woman younger than 30 with Graves' hyperthyroidism. The CDR3 loop reads CSVTRGETQYF. The CDR3 DNA reads TGCAGTGTCACCCGGGGGGAGACCCAGTACTTC.